This passage covers 13 T cell receptor beta chains from one sample sequenced in a study of T cell responses to AZD1222 COVID-19 vaccine. Sequenced by immunoSEQ multiplex PCR; TCRdb stores in-frame clones only, minus some. The sample includes approximately 180,000 clones, over 80% of them seen just once. The source material was peripheral blood, sampled on day 0 of AZD1222 vaccination. Source of these receptors: an adult in good health.

The chain employs TRBV15 and TRBJ1-2, with D tentatively TRBD1 (5 bases). Looked up from germline, CDR1 is LNHNV and CDR2 is YYDKDF (reference sequence). The CDR3 is 16 residues long. The germline V and J ends were trimmed by 0 bases and 2 bases, with 13 bases remaining between them. The CDR3 spells CATSRDFTGQNYGYTF. The CDR3 nucleotides read TGTGCCACCAGCAGAGACTTTACAGGTCAAAACTATGGCTACACCTTC.

This chain uses TRBV9 with TRBJ2-1; perhaps D is TRBD1 or TRBD2 (6 bases each). Trimming removed 2 bases at V and 0 bases at J, with 15 bases between. Per germline, CDR1 SGDLS and CDR2 YYNGEE. The CDR3 is 17 amino acids. This chain's CDR3 is CASSVLPGASSYNEQFF. The CDR3 nucleotides are TGTGCCAGCAGCGTGCTCCCGGGGGCATCCTCCTACAATGAGCAGTTCTTC.

The chain employs TRBV5-1 and TRBJ2-7, with D perhaps TRBD1 (6 bases). Germline-derived CDR1 and CDR2 are SGHRS and YFSETQ. The CDR3 contains 15 residues. With 0 bases removed from V and 2 bases from J, the gap between germline ends came to 12 bases. The chain's CDR3 is CASSLGQVGTYEQYF. For the CDR3, the DNA is TGCGCCAGCAGCTTGGGACAGGTGGGTACCTACGAGCAGTACTTC. Together with reference TRBV5-1 and TRBJ2-7, the CDR3 gives the full variable domain: KAGVTQTPRYLIKTRGQQVTLSCSPISGHRSVSWYQQTPGQGLQFLFEYFSETQRNKGNFPGRFSGRQFSNSRSEMNVSTLELGDSALYLCASSLGQVGTYEQYFGPGTRLTVT.

V and J are TRBV30 and TRBJ1-6, with D perhaps TRBD1 (6 bases). This CDR3 comprises 17 residues. Germline V gives CDR1 GTSNPN, CDR2 SVGIG (reference sequence). V was cut by 7 bases and J by 7 bases, with 26 bases left in between. The CDR3 DNA follows: TGTGCCTCCCATACCCGCGGCAGGGGCGCCGTCAATTCACCCCTCCACTTT. Translation: CASHTRGRGAVNSPLHF.

This clone is a singleton in its sample. The chain joins TRBV28 to TRBJ2-7; 8 positions match TRBD1. CDR3 length equals 15 residues. Germline CDR1 and CDR2: MDHEN and SYDVKM. With V trimmed by 4 bases and J by 5 bases, 10 bases remained unmatched. DNA for the CDR3: TGTGCCAGCAGTTCACAGACAGGGGTGGTCCACGAGCAGTACTTC. Its translation: CASSSQTGVVHEQYF.

This clone was detected only once. This chain links TRBV6-6 with TRBJ2-3; 10 bases line up with TRBD2. The CDR3 extends over 15 amino acids. The V gene's germline CDR1 is MNHNY and CDR2 SVGAGI (reference sequence). Trimming removed 2 bases from V and 1 base from J; junction bases left unmatched: 0. The CDR3 spells CASSYGTSGTDTQYF. The CDR3 region has the DNA TGTGCCAGCAGTTACGGGACTAGCGGCACAGATACGCAGTATTTT.

The V gene is TRBV5-1, the J gene TRBJ1-4; 7 bases are a match to TRBD1. Germline assignment: CDR1 SGHRS and CDR2 YFSETQ. The CDR3 covers 17 residues. The V gene end was trimmed by 4 bases and the J gene end by 5 bases; junction bases not matched to a gene: 14. CDR3 in amino acids: CASSVTDRDSENEKLFF. CDR3 in DNA: TGCGCCAGCAGCGTCACCGACCGGGACAGCGAGAATGAAAAACTGTTTTTT.

The chain is built from TRBV28 and TRBJ1-1; D unresolved. CDR3 length equals 14 residues. The V gene's germline CDR1 is MDHEN and CDR2 SYDVKM. The DNA of the CDR3 is TGTGGGGCACACGGCAGAGGGAGTTGGACTGAAGCTTTCTTT. Its translation is CGAHGRGSWTEAFF.

The chain has TRBV5-6 and TRBJ2-2; tentative D call: TRBD1 (5 bases). This CDR3 has 14 amino acids. Per the germline V gene, CDR1 is SGHDT and CDR2 is YYEEEE. The germline V and J ends were trimmed by 2 bases and 3 bases, with 8 bases remaining between them. As DNA, the CDR3 is TGTGCCAGCAGCTTACGACAGTACACCGGGGAGCTGTTTTTT. The encoded protein is CASSLRQYTGELFF. Variable domain in full (rest from reference TRBV5-6 and TRBJ2-2): DAGVTQSPTHLIKTRGQQVTLRCSPKSGHDTVSWYQQALGQGPQFIFQYYEEEERQRGNFPDRFSGHQFPNYSSELNVNALLLGDSALYLCASSLRQYTGELFFGEGSRLTVL.

This clone was counted a single time. The J gene is TRBJ2-7, the V gene TRBV29-1, with D hard to call. The germline V gene has CDR1 SQVTM and CDR2 ANQGSEA. V lost 5 bases, J lost 6 bases, and 11 bases lay in between. This CDR3 has 11 residues. CDR3 nucleotide sequence: TGCAGCGTTTCAGGAGTAGTCGAGCAGTACTTC. Its translation is CSVSGVVEQYF.

This chain uses TRBV4-2 with TRBJ1-2; TRBD1 matches 7 bases. This CDR3 contains 15 residues. J lost 4 bases, V lost 1 base, and 6 bases had no gene match. Looked up from germline, CDR1 is LGHNA and CDR2 is YNFKEQ. As DNA, the CDR3 is TGTGCCAGCAGCCAAGGACAGGGCGAGGGCTATGGCTACACCTTC. Encoded protein: CASSQGQGEGYGYTF.

The CDR3 loop is CASSLVLGQGEKLFF. The CDR3 DNA follows: TGTGCCAGCAGCTTAGTTTTGGGGCAGGGGGAAAAACTGTTTTTT. The J gene is TRBJ1-4, the V gene TRBV7-2, with a tentative D call TRBD1 (6 bases). The V end was cut by 1 base, the J end by 8 bases, with 14 bases between. CDR3 length equals 15 residues. CDR1 is SGHTA, CDR2 FQGNSA, per germline.

V and J are TRBV7-9 and TRBJ2-5; possibly TRBD1 for D (6 bases). The V end lost 4 bases, the J end lost 1 base, and 10 bases lay between the germline ends. Germline values: CDR1 SEHNR, CDR2 FQNEAQ (reference sequence). This CDR3 contains 14 residues. DNA of the CDR3: TGTGCCAGCAGCTACGACAGGCTCCAAGAGACCCAGTACTTC. Residues: CASSYDRLQETQYF.